One sample yielded the 28 T cell receptor beta chains listed below, sequenced in a study of post-analysis software for immune sequencing data (dated by TCRdb to about 2015). Which antigens these TCRs recognize remains unknown. Libraries were built with PCR. Data came from an Illumina HiSeq 2500. To reduce PCR and sequencing biases, unique molecular identifiers were built into the TCR beta cDNA libraries. Starting from the raw public reads, TCRdb applied fastp trimming at Q25, assembled clones with MiXCR and retained in-frame beta chains. Every CDR3 protein is listed once, alongside the most common genes and DNA of its rows. A total of hundreds of thousands of distinct CDR3 sequences appear in this sample, 55% to 70% of them only once. The top ten clonotypes cover approximately 10% of the sample. Study-level results and caveats: Roughly 5 TRBV segments, including TRBV5-6, TRBV5-1 and TRBV20-1, were significantly more frequent in patients than controls.

Sequencing was performed on blood. The receptors come from a girl aged 2 to 9 with multiple sclerosis.

This clonotype has a single count. CDR3 sequence (DNA): TGTGCCAGCAGCTTACGGGGCGGGCGACCCCAAGAGACCCAGTACTTC. Its protein product is CASSLRGGRPQETQYF. The chain combines TRBV7-9 with TRBJ2-5, with D tentatively TRBD1 or TRBD2 (5 bases each). This CDR3 contains 16 residues. CDR1 is SEHNR and CDR2 is FQNEAQ in the germline V gene (reference sequence). Trimming took off 2 bases at V and 1 base at J, with 14 bases between the two ends.

This clonotype was observed a few times. This chain links TRBV7-6 with TRBJ1-5; 8 bases are shared with TRBD1. The germline V gene has CDR1 SGHVS and CDR2 FNYEAQ. The V gene end was trimmed by 5 bases and the J gene end by 5 bases; junction bases not matched to a gene: 5. CDR3 length: 14 residues. CDR3 bases: TGTGCCAGCAGCGCCTCAGGGGGCGATCAGCCCCAGCATTTT. Encoded protein: CASSASGGDQPQHF.

This chain links TRBV20-1 with TRBJ2-4, with TRBD1 matching over 7 bases. Looked up from germline, CDR1 is DFQATT and CDR2 is SNEGSKA (reference sequence). With 5 bases clipped from V and 0 bases from J, the junction kept 13 bases outside the gene matches. This CDR3 comprises 17 residues. CDR3 sequence (DNA): TGCAGTGCTTCCCGGGACAGCTTAACCTTAGCCAAAAACATTCAGTACTTC. Residues: CSASRDSLTLAKNIQYF.

The chain carries TRBV2 and TRBJ2-1, with D uncertain. The ends were cut back, 6 bases at V and 3 bases at J, with 6 bases in the middle. The CDR3 covers 12 residues. Germline V gives CDR1 SNHLY, CDR2 FYNNEI. The CDR3 DNA reads TGTGCCAGCAGCGCCTACTACAATGAGCAGTTCTTC. It yields the protein CASSAYYNEQFF.

The rearrangement uses TRBV7-9 and TRBJ2-1; D call uncertain. The germline V gene has CDR1 SEHNR and CDR2 FQNEAQ (reference sequence). V dropped 4 bases and J dropped 13 bases, with 14 bases sitting between them. The CDR3 is 12 amino acids. CDR3 nucleotides: TGTGCCAGCAGCTCCACCCAGCTACCCCAGTTCTTC. Translation: CASSSTQLPQFF.

The chain couples TRBV10-3 to TRBJ2-7; 10 nucleotides align to TRBD2. The germline V gene has CDR1 ENHRY and CDR2 SYGVKD. J was trimmed by 3 bases and V by 7 bases; bases with no gene match: 6. The CDR3 covers 14 residues. The CDR3 reads CAINPGLASYEQYF. CDR3 DNA: TGTGCCATCAATCCGGGACTAGCGAGCTACGAGCAGTACTTC.

The V call is TRBV6-1, the J call TRBJ1-2; tentatively, D is TRBD1 (6 bases). Germline CDR1 and CDR2: MNHNS and SASEGT. The CDR3 loop spans 16 amino acids. Deletions cut 5 bases from V and 4 bases from J, with 20 bases between. CDR3 sequence reads: CASSKITGNLGYGYTF. The DNA of the CDR3 is TGTGCCAGCAGTAAGATTACAGGGAACTTGGGCTATGGCTACACCTTC.

The chain combines TRBV6-6 with TRBJ2-1, with 10 bases matching TRBD2. V shed 0 bases, J shed 8 bases, and the junction held 10 bases outside the gene matches. The CDR3 has 17 residues. CDR1 MNHNY and CDR2 SVGAGI come from the germline V gene (reference sequence). CDR3 DNA sequence: TGTGCCAGCAGTTACTCGAGCTCGTCTAGCGGGAGCGATGAGCAGTTCTTC. It codes for CASSYSSSSSGSDEQFF.

This rearrangement joins TRBV20-1 to TRBJ2-4; D is ambiguous. TRBJ2-5 explains the end of the DNA better; the J call may be wrong. CDR1 is DFQATT, CDR2 SNEGSKA, per germline (reference sequence). This CDR3 comprises 13 residues. CDR3 region: CSARRADEETQYF. CDR3 bases: TGCAGTGCTAGAAGGGCAGATGAAGAGACCCAGTACTTC.

This clonotype was observed a few times. The CDR3 nucleotides are TGCAGCGCCAACGGGGGGCGGGCTAACTATGGCTACACCTTC. Its protein product is CSANGGRANYGYTF. The chain is built from TRBV29-1 and TRBJ1-2; D is possibly TRBD1 (6 bases). The germline V gene has CDR1 SQVTM and CDR2 ANQGSEA. The CDR3 is made up of 14 amino acids. The V gene lost 7 bases and the J gene lost 0 bases, with 15 bases spanning the gap.

The V and J genes are TRBV5-1 and TRBJ2-7, with D perhaps TRBD1 (6 bases). V lost 7 bases and J 3 bases, leaving 11 bases between the germline ends. This CDR3 has 12 amino acids. The germline V gene has CDR1 SGHRS and CDR2 YFSETQ. Written as DNA, the CDR3 is TGCGCCAGCTGGACAGACCGCTACGAGCAGTACTTC. Encoded protein: CASWTDRYEQYF.

Only a few counts were recorded for this clonotype. CDR3 DNA sequence: TGTGCCAGCAGCGTAGGTACGGACGAGGAGCAGTTCTTC. Protein product: CASSVGTDEEQFF. The chain combines TRBV9 with TRBJ2-1; D is uncertain. V gave up 0 bases and J gave up 10 bases, with 11 bases separating them. Germline CDR1 reads SGDLS; CDR2 reads YYNGEE. The CDR3 length is 13 residues.

DNA of the CDR3: TGTGCCAGCAGCGCCAACAGAGGCCCCATGGGTGAGCAGTTCTTC. As protein: CASSANRGPMGEQFF. The V gene is TRBV9, the J gene TRBJ2-1; D remains unclear. The CDR3 contains 15 residues. Germline CDR1 and CDR2: SGDLS and YYNGEE. The ends were cut back, 3 bases at V and 9 bases at J, with 19 bases in the middle.

The rearrangement uses TRBV4-3 and TRBJ2-1, with D possibly being TRBD1 (6 bases). Trimming took off 0 bases at V and 7 bases at J, with 13 bases between the two ends. The CDR3 totals 15 residues. Per germline, CDR1 LGHNA and CDR2 YSLEER. CDR3 in DNA: TGCGCCAGCAGCCAAGATTTTGTAAGGGGGAATGAGCAGTTCTTC. This sequence encodes CASSQDFVRGNEQFF.

This chain connects TRBV20-1 to TRBJ2-1, with 8 positions matching TRBD2. V lost 0 bases and J lost 5; bases outside the gene matches: 6. The germline V gene has CDR1 DFQATT and CDR2 SNEGSKA (reference sequence). The length of the CDR3 is 15 residues. CDR3: CSARDNGGRNNEQFF. For the CDR3, the DNA is TGCAGTGCTAGAGATAATGGCGGGAGGAACAATGAGCAGTTCTTC.

V gene TRBV12-3 or TRBV12-4 combines with J gene TRBJ2-7, with 7 bases lining up with TRBD1. This CDR3 has 17 amino acids. The trim removed 9 bases at V and 1 base at J, leaving 18 bases unmatched. CDR3 sequence: CASPNLPDRVPSYEQYF. The CDR3 region has the DNA TGTGCCAGTCCGAACCTCCCCGACAGGGTCCCTTCCTACGAGCAGTACTTC.

The sample holds one count of this clonotype. The chain employs TRBV7-2 and TRBJ1-5; TRBD1 matches at 8 bases. J was trimmed by 6 bases and V by 3 bases; bases with no gene match: 16. The CDR3 consists of 18 residues. The germline gives CDR1 SGHTA, CDR2 FQGNSA. The CDR3 protein is CASSFPIAQGVRAQPQHF. CDR3 sequence (DNA): TGTGCCAGCAGCTTCCCCATAGCACAGGGGGTAAGGGCTCAGCCCCAGCATTTT.

This clonotype has just a few counts. The chain joins TRBV6-5 to TRBJ1-2; TRBD1 matches 7 bases. The CDR3 runs to 13 residues. The germline CDR1 and CDR2 sequences are MNHEY and SVGAGI. V lost 5 bases and J lost 8; bases outside the gene matches: 8. CDR3 sequence (DNA): TGTGCCAGCAGTAAACAGGGGTCCAACGGCTACACCTTC. This codes for CASSKQGSNGYTF.

The chain uses TRBV5-1 and TRBJ2-1, with 11 positions matching TRBD2. CDR1 and CDR2 (germline): SGHRS, YFSETQ. CDR3 length: 15 amino acids. The J segment lost 7 bases and the V segment lost 0 bases, leaving 3 bases of the junction unmatched. The CDR3 protein is CASSLVLAGVNEQFF. Written as DNA, the CDR3 is TGCGCCAGCAGCTTGGTACTAGCGGGAGTGAATGAGCAGTTCTTC.

This clonotype was counted between two and nine times. The chain combines TRBV7-9 with TRBJ2-7, with a possible D match to TRBD1 (7 bases). Trimming removed 5 bases at V and 8 bases at J, with 13 bases between. The germline CDR1 and CDR2 sequences are SEHNR and FQNEAQ (reference sequence). The CDR3 extends over 12 amino acids. CDR3 amino acids: CASSPRDSKQYF. DNA of the CDR3: TGTGCCAGCAGCCCGCGGGACAGTAAGCAGTACTTC. Drawing the rest from reference TRBV7-9 and TRBJ2-7, the complete variable domain is DTGVSQNPRHKITKRGQNVTFRCDPISEHNRLYWYRQTLGQGPEFLTYFQNEAQLEKSRLLSDRFSAERPKGSFSTLEIQRTEQGDSAMYLCASSPRDSKQYFGPGTRLTVT.

This clonotype was seen only once. This chain connects TRBV6-5 to TRBJ2-7; a weak D match, TRBD2 (7 bases). V was trimmed by 4 bases and J by 2 bases, leaving 12 bases between them. The CDR3 is made up of 14 amino acids. CDR1 and CDR2 (germline): MNHEY, SVGAGI. The CDR3: CASSWGGGTYEQYF. DNA for the CDR3: TGTGCCAGCAGTTGGGGAGGGGGGACCTACGAGCAGTACTTC.

This rearrangement joins TRBV9 to TRBJ2-1; the D is unclear. Germline CDR1 SGDLS, CDR2 YYNGEE. This CDR3 has 13 amino acids. Trimming stripped 0 bases from V and 12 bases from J, with 13 bases between. CDR3 sequence reads: CASSVGSVTSQFF. The CDR3 nucleotides read TGTGCCAGCAGCGTAGGGTCCGTGACGTCGCAGTTCTTC.

The CDR3 loop is CSAWTSEKTQYF. As DNA, the CDR3 is TGCAGCGCATGGACTAGTGAGAAGACCCAGTACTTC. This chain connects TRBV29-1 to TRBJ2-7; 7 bases are shared with TRBD2. With the DNA end fitting TRBJ2-5 better, the J assignment may be wrong. Germline CDR1 is SQVTM and CDR2 is ANQGSEA. CDR3 length equals 12 residues.

This clonotype was counted at least ten times. The chain couples TRBV6-2 or TRBV6-3 to TRBJ1-1; possibly TRBD1 for D (5 bases). The V end lost 2 bases, the J end lost 5 bases, and 6 bases lay between the germline ends. The CDR3 covers 12 residues. Germline-derived CDR1 and CDR2 are MNHEY and SVGEGT. The CDR3 DNA reads as TGTGCCAGCAGTTACGGGGGAACTGAAGCTTTCTTT. Amino acids: CASSYGGTEAFF.

The chain is built from TRBV2 and TRBJ2-4; TRBD1 matches at 7 bases. Looked up from germline, CDR1 is SNHLY and CDR2 is FYNNEI. The CDR3 is 15 amino acids. Germline trimming cut 5 bases from V and 1 base from J; bases unmatched to any gene: 5. The CDR3 sequence is CASSTDRPAKNIQYF. The CDR3 nucleotides read TGTGCCAGCAGTACGGACAGGCCGGCCAAAAACATTCAGTACTTC.

The chain employs TRBV7-9 and TRBJ2-5, with TRBD1 identical over 10 bases. The V and J ends lost 10 bases and 1 base, in that order; junction bases with no gene match: 9. The CDR3 is 15 residues long. Germline CDR1 and CDR2: SEHNR and FQNEAQ (reference sequence). In nucleotides, the CDR3 is TGTGCCATCAACCCGGGACAGGGGTCCCAAGAGACCCAGTACTTC. The encoded protein is CAINPGQGSQETQYF.

This clonotype was seen a handful of times. This chain connects TRBV12-3 or TRBV12-4 to TRBJ2-1; possible D gene TRBD1, 7 bases. The CDR3 contains 15 residues. Trimming pared 5 bases from V and 3 bases from J, leaving 14 bases between. The CDR3 loop reads CASSTQGGSYNEQFF. The CDR3 bases are TGTGCCAGCAGTACGCAGGGGGGCAGCTACAATGAGCAGTTCTTC.

The rearrangement links TRBV7-6 to TRBJ2-7; a possible D gene is TRBD2 (6 bases). V dropped 4 bases and J dropped 5 bases, with 18 bases sitting between them. Germline V gene data show CDR1 as SGHVS and CDR2 as FNYEAQ. CDR3 length: 15 amino acids. CDR3 loop: CASSWTSEGAHEQYF. CDR3 nucleotides: TGTGCCAGCAGCTGGACGTCGGAGGGAGCCCACGAGCAGTACTTC.